These 10 T cell receptor beta chains were sequenced from one sample in a study of blood T cell repertoires in COVID-19. Profiled with immunoSEQ multiplex PCR; TCRdb holds only in-frame clones, not every one. Among 310,000 or so clones, 86% were seen once, and the ten largest hold 1.5% to 2%. The sample taken for sequencing was peripheral blood. These TCRs come from a woman aged 50 to 65 with acute or convalescent COVID-19.

V gene TRBV28 combines with J gene TRBJ2-3; 7 nucleotides align to TRBD2. The CDR3 has 14 residues. Germline V gives CDR1 MDHEN, CDR2 SYDVKM. V was pared by 7 bases and J by 2 bases, with 6 bases of the junction left unmatched. For the CDR3, the DNA is TGTGCCAGCACTGTGGCGGGAGACACAGATACGCAGTATTTT. This translates into CASTVAGDTDTQYF.

This chain connects TRBV4-2 to TRBJ2-7, with 8 bases matching TRBD1. The V segment lost 0 bases and the J segment 0 bases; nucleotides outside the gene matches: 7. The germline V gene encodes CDR1 LGHNA and CDR2 YNFKEQ. The CDR3 covers 17 residues. The CDR3 is CASSQDLARGLSYEQYF. CDR3 sequence (DNA): TGTGCCAGCAGCCAAGATTTAGCCAGGGGGCTCTCCTACGAGCAGTACTTC.

This chain joins TRBV9 and TRBJ1-5; TRBD1 matches at 7 bases. With V trimmed by 4 bases and J by 2 bases, 6 bases remained unmatched. This CDR3 is built from 15 residues. The V gene's germline CDR1 is SGDLS and CDR2 YYNGEE. The CDR3: CASSTNRGRNQPQHF. CDR3 sequence (DNA): TGTGCCAGCAGCACAAACAGGGGACGCAATCAGCCCCAGCATTTT.

This sequence joins TRBV28 and TRBJ1-2; TRBD1 matches 7 bases. Germline V gene data show CDR1 as MDHEN and CDR2 as SYDVKM. Trimming removed 5 bases from V and 0 bases from J; junction bases left unmatched: 6. CDR3 length: 15 residues. In nucleotides, the CDR3 is TGTGCCAGCAGTGCCCCGGGACAGACTAACTATGGCTACACCTTC. As protein: CASSAPGQTNYGYTF.

This clone has only a few counts. The chain carries TRBV4-1 and TRBJ1-4; 9 nucleotides agree with TRBD1. V trimming: 4 bases; J trimming: 8 bases; junction bases outside the gene matches: 8. Germline V gives CDR1 MGHRA, CDR2 YSYEKL. This CDR3 is 15 amino acids long. The CDR3 region is CASSRQGQGGEKLFF. DNA for the CDR3: TGCGCCAGCAGCCGACAGGGACAGGGAGGGGAAAAACTGTTTTTT.

DNA for the CDR3: TGTGCCAGCAGCTTGGAATACACAGATACGCAGTATTTT. This codes for CASSLEYTDTQYF. V usage is TRBV5-4 and J usage is TRBJ2-3, with no clear D. V shed 0 bases and J shed 2 bases, with 4 bases lying between them. Looked up from germline, CDR1 is SGHNT and CDR2 is YYREEE (reference sequence). There are 13 residues in the CDR3.

This chain connects TRBV5-1 to TRBJ2-5, with D possibly TRBD1 on 6 matching bases. Germline V gives CDR1 SGHRS, CDR2 YFSETQ. Trimming pared 0 bases from V and 2 bases from J, leaving 11 bases between. CDR3 length: 15 amino acids. CDR3 in DNA: TGCGCCAGCAGCTTGGTTTACGGACAGCAAGAGACCCAGTACTTC. Its protein product is CASSLVYGQQETQYF.

V gene TRBV7-2 combines with J gene TRBJ2-7, with TRBD2 identical over 9 bases. CDR3 size: 16 residues. Germline CDR1 and CDR2: SGHTA and FQGNSA. The trim removed 1 base at V and 3 bases at J, leaving 7 bases unmatched. CDR3: CASSLVGPSGNYEQYF. In DNA form, the CDR3 reads TGTGCCAGCAGCTTAGTGGGGCCTAGCGGGAACTACGAGCAGTACTTC.

The chain uses TRBV4-3 and TRBJ2-2; 7 bases line up with TRBD1. In germline, CDR1 is LGHNA, CDR2 YSLEER. This CDR3 is built from 16 residues. V was clipped by 0 bases and J by 4 bases; unmatched bases: 5. Written as DNA, the CDR3 is TGCGCCAGCAGCCAAGACCTCAGGGGGACCACCGGGGAGCTGTTTTTT. It yields the protein CASSQDLRGTTGELFF.

The chain is built from TRBV28 and TRBJ2-7; TRBD1 matches 7 bases. Germline trimming cut 2 bases from V and 0 bases from J; bases unmatched to any gene: 4. The CDR3 totals 15 residues. Germline lookup yields CDR1 MDHEN and CDR2 SYDVKM. CDR3 region: CASSLRGQDSYEQYF. CDR3 nucleotides: TGTGCCAGCAGTTTAAGGGGGCAGGACTCCTACGAGCAGTACTTC.